This T cell receptor beta chain was sequenced during a study of blood T cell repertoires in COVID-19. For the study at large: Material from acute and convalescent COVID-19 was sourced from the United States, Italy and Spain.

Germline V gene lookup returns CDR1 MNHEY and CDR2 SVGEGT. The CDR3 contains 19 residues. Trimming pared 0 bases from V and 2 bases from J, leaving 22 bases between. Original processing notes: From reference gene primer amplification, estimates of nucleated cell counts were derived. Assay: immunoSEQ multiplex PCR; the TCRdb copy retains only in-frame clones and omits some. D and trimming come from the DNA, and the V and J calls and clone size come from that table. The sample records roughly 230,000 clones, 65% to 85% being singletons. The specimen was peripheral blood. The clonotype was recovered from a man in his forties with active or convalescent COVID-19. The V call is TRBV6-2 or TRBV6-3, the J call TRBJ2-5; no clear D. The CDR3 nucleotides read TGTGCCAGCAGTTACTCGACCCGTACAGTGGTAACAGAGCAAGAGACCCAGTACTTC. As protein: CASSYSTRTVVTEQETQYF.